These 31 T cell receptor beta chains originate from one sample sequenced in a study of shared clonotypes between healthy human individuals. The repertoire was sequenced with immunoSEQ multiplex PCR; TCRdb's copy has only in-frame clones and lacks some. Of millions of clones listed, 90% to 95% are singletons. The sequencing sample was made of naive CD4+ T cells sorted from blood. Subset noted: CD45RA+ positively selected. These receptors all stem from a young man in good health.

J is TRBJ1-3 and V is TRBV4-1, with unresolved D. Trimming left V 2 bases short and J 0 bases short, with 14 bases between. This CDR3 region has 17 residues. From germline, CDR1 is MGHRA and CDR2 YSYEKL. CDR3 residues: CASSQLPPLSSGNTIYF. The DNA for the CDR3 is TGCGCCAGCAGCCAACTCCCTCCACTAAGCTCTGGAAACACCATATATTTT.

This clone showed up just a few times. The chain links TRBV6-1 to TRBJ1-6; TRBD1 matches 7 bases. CDR3 length: 14 residues. J was trimmed by 8 bases and V by 6 bases; bases with no gene match: 7. From germline, CDR1 is MNHNS and CDR2 SASEGT. DNA for the CDR3: TGTGCCAGCAGCGACAGGGTTTCGTATTCACCCCTCCACTTT. This translates into CASSDRVSYSPLHF.

The chain carries TRBV6-1 and TRBJ1-1; no reliable D call. The CDR3 is 15 amino acids. The germline V gene encodes CDR1 MNHNS and CDR2 SASEGT. Trimming took 3 bases from V and 2 from J, leaving 13 bases between them. The CDR3 region has the DNA TGTGCCAGCAGTGAGTCCTTCGTGGGAAACACTGAAGCTTTCTTT. Its protein is CASSESFVGNTEAFF.

This chain connects TRBV4-1 to TRBJ2-7; D gene unclear. In germline, CDR1 is MGHRA, CDR2 YSYEKL. V lost 1 base to trimming and J lost 0 bases, with 10 bases between them. The CDR3 covers 15 residues. The CDR3 coding sequence is TGCGCCAGCAGCCAAGCGCTACTGAGCTCCTACGAGCAGTACTTC. Its translation is CASSQALLSSYEQYF.

This sequence joins TRBV2 and TRBJ1-6; no clear D gene. Trimming removed 3 bases from V and 7 bases from J, with 13 bases in between. CDR3 length: 15 amino acids. Germline lookup yields CDR1 SNHLY and CDR2 FYNNEI. This chain's CDR3 is CASSDEGRVNSPLHF. The CDR3 region has the DNA TGTGCCAGCAGTGATGAAGGAAGAGTCAATTCACCCCTCCACTTT.

This chain connects TRBV5-1 to TRBJ1-2; no reliable D call. Germline CDR1 SGHRS, CDR2 YFSETQ. V dropped 6 bases and J dropped 7 bases, with 16 bases sitting between them. The CDR3 runs to 13 residues. CDR3 bases: TGCGCCAGCAAGGTTGGACCCGGCTCTGGCTACACCTTC. Protein: CASKVGPGSGYTF.

Notes on this clone: The identical CDR3 is also encoded by other nucleotide sequences in the sample. V gene TRBV6-5 combines with J gene TRBJ1-1; weak D call: TRBD1 (5 bases). CDR1 and CDR2 (germline): MNHEY, SVGAGI. The CDR3 totals 13 residues. The V end lost 2 bases, the J end lost 2 bases, and 6 bases lay between the germline ends. The CDR3 reads CASSYGQNTEAFF. The CDR3 region has the DNA TGTGCCAGCAGTTACGGACAAAACACTGAAGCTTTCTTT.

Notes on this clone: Germline and junction disagree at one end, which may indicate a read error. This chain joins TRBV7-7 and TRBJ1-6; no firm D call. This CDR3 has 21 amino acids. Germline V gives CDR1 SSHAT, CDR2 FNYEAQ (reference sequence). The chain's CDR3 is CASSLVVKGGLVWPYNSPLHF. DNA for the CDR3: TGTGCTAGCAGCTTAGTCGTTAAGGGCGGACTGGTTTGGCCGTATAATTCACCCCTCCACTTT.

This clone was observed a single time. This chain connects TRBV7-9 to TRBJ2-5; D is unclear. CDR3 length: 14 amino acids. Germline CDR1 is SEHNR and CDR2 is FQNEAQ (reference sequence). V shed 1 base and J shed 5 bases, with 11 bases lying between them. Here the CDR3 reads CASSLESTKETQYF. CDR3 nucleotides: TGTGCCAGCAGCTTAGAAAGCACCAAGGAGACCCAGTACTTC. The whole variable domain, remainder taken from reference TRBV7-9 and TRBJ2-5, is DTGVSQNPRHKITKRGQNVTFRCDPISEHNRLYWYRQTLGQGPEFLTYFQNEAQLEKSRLLSDRFSAERPKGSFSTLEIQRTEQGDSAMYLCASSLESTKETQYFGPGTRLLVL.

This chain uses TRBV6-4 with TRBJ2-7; D perhaps matches TRBD2 (5 bases). This CDR3 contains 15 residues. The V end lost 10 bases, the J end lost 4 bases, and 23 bases lay between the germline ends. Looked up from germline, CDR1 is MRHNA and CDR2 is SNTAGT. The CDR3 spells CATQRESKGPYEQYF. Written as DNA, the CDR3 is TGTGCCACCCAGAGGGAGTCCAAAGGGCCTTACGAGCAGTACTTC.

The rearrangement joins TRBV5-4 to TRBJ2-5; 9 bases are a match to TRBD2. Germline CDR1 reads SGHNT; CDR2 reads YYREEE (reference sequence). The CDR3 contains 14 residues. V was pared by 4 bases and J by 5 bases, with 6 bases of the junction left unmatched. The CDR3 bases are TGTGCCAGCAGCAATAGCGGGGGTGAGGAGACCCAGTACTTC. Its translation is CASSNSGGEETQYF.

The table lists this clone with a count of one. CDR3 loop: CAISGTVGETQYF. CDR3 nucleotides: TGTGCCATCAGTGGGACCGTTGGAGAGACCCAGTACTTC. This sequence joins TRBV10-3 and TRBJ2-5; D call uncertain. CDR3 length: 13 residues. CDR1 ENHRY and CDR2 SYGVKD come from the germline V gene. Trimming pared 4 bases from V and 4 bases from J, leaving 10 bases between.

The V call is TRBV9, the J call TRBJ1-1; 7 bases align to TRBD1. The V gene's germline CDR1 is SGDLS and CDR2 YYNGEE. The V segment lost 3 bases and the J segment 4 bases; nucleotides outside the gene matches: 6. The CDR3 has 14 residues. CDR3 residues: CASSGAQGFTEAFF. CDR3 in DNA: TGTGCCAGCAGCGGGGCACAGGGGTTCACTGAAGCTTTCTTT.

A remark on this clone: At the DNA level, this CDR3 is encoded by other sequences in the same sample as well. The chain couples TRBV2 to TRBJ1-1; D gene uncertain. The germline CDR1 and CDR2 sequences are SNHLY and FYNNEI. V lost 4 bases to trimming and J lost 1 base, with 7 bases between them. The CDR3 contains 13 residues. The CDR3 nucleotides are TGTGCCAGCAGTGTGAGCAGGAACACTGAAGCTTTCTTT. It translates to CASSVSRNTEAFF.

This rearrangement joins TRBV6-9 to TRBJ1-1, with D tentatively TRBD1 (5 bases). CDR3 length equals 14 residues. Germline CDR1 MNHGY, CDR2 SVAAGI. Trimming stripped 7 bases from V and 2 bases from J, with 14 bases between. CDR3 in amino acids: CASTISRVNTEAFF. The DNA for the CDR3 is TGTGCCAGCACGATTTCCAGGGTTAACACTGAAGCTTTCTTT.

The chain couples TRBV5-4 to TRBJ1-1; weak D call: TRBD1 (5 bases). This CDR3 has 13 amino acids. The germline CDR1 and CDR2 sequences are SGHNT and YYREEE (reference sequence). Trimming pared 4 bases from V and 1 base from J, leaving 8 bases between. The CDR3: CASSGRANTEAFF. As DNA, the CDR3 is TGTGCCAGCAGCGGCAGGGCGAACACTGAAGCTTTCTTT.

The chain has TRBV11-3 and TRBJ2-1; D is unresolved. The germline gives CDR1 SGHNT, CDR2 YENEEA. V was pared by 0 bases and J by 5 bases, with 5 bases between. CDR3 size: 13 residues. As DNA, the CDR3 is TGTGCCAGCAGCTTAGACAGGCACAATGAGCAGTTCTTC. It codes for CASSLDRHNEQFF. The variable domain in full, completed from reference TRBV11-3 and TRBJ2-1, reads EAGVVQSPRYKIIEKKQPVAFWCNPISGHNTLYWYLQNLGQGPELLIRYENEEAVDDSQLPKDRFSAERLKGVDSTLKIQPAELGDSAVYLCASSLDRHNEQFFGPGTRLTVL.

The chain carries TRBV9 and TRBJ2-1; D not resolved. This CDR3 has 12 residues. The V gene lost 1 base and the J gene lost 4 bases, with 3 bases spanning the gap. CDR1 is SGDLS, CDR2 YYNGEE, per germline. CDR3 DNA sequence: TGTGCCAGCAGCGTAAGGTACAATGAGCAGTTCTTC. Residues: CASSVRYNEQFF.

This chain connects TRBV28 to TRBJ2-5, with D possibly TRBD1 on 5 matching bases. V was pared by 6 bases and J by 5 bases, with 13 bases between. Germline CDR1 and CDR2: MDHEN and SYDVKM. The CDR3 spans 13 residues. In DNA, the CDR3 is TGTGCCAGCAGCTTACGGGCAGGGGAGACCCAGTACTTC. It codes for CASSLRAGETQYF. The full variable domain, in which reference TRBV28 and TRBJ2-5 provide the parts outside the CDR3, is DVKVTQSSRYLVKRTGEKVFLECVQDMDHENMFWYRQDPGLGLRLIYFSYDVKMKEKGDIPEGYSVSREKKERFSLILESASTNQTSMYLCASSLRAGETQYFGPGTRLLVL.

This clone was seen just once. The chain links TRBV28 to TRBJ2-3; TRBD2 agrees at 8 bases. The germline V gene encodes CDR1 MDHEN and CDR2 SYDVKM. This CDR3 contains 16 residues. J was trimmed by 1 base and V by 4 bases; bases with no gene match: 7. The CDR3 loop reads CASSSTKRGRTDTQYF. As DNA, the CDR3 is TGTGCCAGCAGTTCCACTAAGCGGGGGCGCACAGATACGCAGTATTTT.

This chain connects TRBV4-2 to TRBJ2-1, with TRBD2 matching over 9 bases. Germline V gene lookup returns CDR1 LGHNA and CDR2 YNFKEQ. CDR3 length equals 17 residues. The V and J ends lost 3 bases and 2 bases, in that order; junction bases with no gene match: 8. The CDR3 protein is CASSQSVSGGTYNEQFF. Here the CDR3 DNA reads TGTGCCAGCAGCCAGAGCGTTAGCGGGGGAACCTACAATGAGCAGTTCTTC.

The rearrangement links TRBV19 to TRBJ1-5, with D possibly matching TRBD1 (5 bases). Trimming left V 4 bases short and J 5 bases short, with 9 bases between. The CDR3 runs to 13 residues. Germline assignment: CDR1 LNHDA and CDR2 SQIVND (reference sequence). The CDR3 DNA follows: TGTGCCAGTAGTACGACAGAGCATCAGCCCCAGCATTTT. It is translated as CASSTTEHQPQHF. The full variable domain, with the rest looked up from reference TRBV19 and TRBJ1-5, is DGGITQSPKYLFRKEGQNVTLSCEQNLNHDAMYWYRQDPGQGLRLIYYSQIVNDFQKGDIAEGYSVSREKKESFPLTVTSAQKNPTAFYLCASSTTEHQPQHFGDGTRLSIL.

In this sample, this clone turned up once. Other DNA sequences of this sample code for an identical CDR3. The chain has TRBV19 and TRBJ1-1; weak D call: TRBD1 (5 bases). Germline-derived CDR1 and CDR2 are LNHDA and SQIVND (reference sequence). The CDR3 runs 14 residues. V was clipped by 5 bases and J by 2 bases, with 12 bases between them. CDR3 nucleotide sequence: TGTGCCAGTAGTCTAAGGGACGGTAACACTGAAGCTTTCTTT. Translation: CASSLRDGNTEAFF.

V usage is TRBV6-1 and J usage is TRBJ2-7, with D possibly being TRBD1 (6 bases). The length of the CDR3 is 13 residues. Germline V gene lookup returns CDR1 MNHNS and CDR2 SASEGT. V gave up 8 bases and J gave up 3 bases, with 14 bases separating them. The CDR3 loop is CASGDRSDYEQYF. CDR3 coding DNA: TGTGCCAGCGGCGACAGGTCCGACTACGAGCAGTACTTC.

The table lists this clone with a count of one. The chain links TRBV6-1 to TRBJ2-2; TRBD2 aligns across 11 bases. Germline CDR1 is MNHNS and CDR2 is SASEGT. The CDR3 sequence is 15 residues long. The CDR3 DNA sequence: TGTGCTCAGAGGGTAGCGGGAGGGCCCGGCGGGGAGCTGTTTTTT. Residues: CAQRVAGGPGGELFF.

The chain employs TRBV18 and TRBJ1-3; the D is unclear. V dropped 6 bases and J dropped 0 bases, with 15 bases sitting between them. The CDR3 is made up of 16 amino acids. CDR1 KGHSH and CDR2 LQKENI come from the germline V gene. In DNA form, the CDR3 reads TGTGCCAGCTCCCCCGCGGCGGTGGCCTCTGGAAACACCATATATTTT. Amino acids: CASSPAAVASGNTIYF.

This clone was seen just once. A read error is possible here, since a much larger clone lies one base away. This sample also contains other DNA sequences that code for the same CDR3. The chain employs TRBV5-1 and TRBJ2-7, with D possibly matching TRBD1 (6 bases). Germline loops: CDR1 SGHRS, CDR2 YFSETQ. There are 12 residues in the CDR3. Trimming left V 4 bases short and J 3 bases short, with 8 bases between. The CDR3 DNA follows: TGCGCCAGCAGCCGGGACAACTACGAGCAGTACTTC. Protein: CASSRDNYEQYF.

This chain links TRBV9 with TRBJ2-4; the D gene could be TRBD1 or TRBD2 (5 bases each). The germline gives CDR1 SGDLS, CDR2 YYNGEE. The CDR3 loop spans 13 amino acids. V lost 3 bases and J 7 bases, leaving 11 bases between the germline ends. This chain's CDR3 is CASSAAWGNIQYF. DNA for the CDR3: TGTGCCAGCAGCGCAGCTTGGGGGAACATTCAGTACTTC.

The chain joins TRBV19 to TRBJ2-4; TRBD1 agrees at 9 bases. Germline lookup yields CDR1 LNHDA and CDR2 SQIVND (reference sequence). J lost 6 bases, V lost 1 base, and 10 bases had no gene match. The CDR3 contains 17 residues. The CDR3 DNA sequence: TGTGCCAGTAGTATAGGGAATAGGGACAGGGTTTCAAACATTCAGTACTTC. The encoded protein is CASSIGNRDRVSNIQYF.

The J gene is TRBJ1-4, the V gene TRBV19; maybe TRBD1 (5 bases). CDR3 length: 15 residues. V gave up 2 bases and J gave up 6 bases, with 13 bases separating them. Looked up from germline, CDR1 is LNHDA and CDR2 is SQIVND (reference sequence). The CDR3 region is CASSIRQGGDEKLFF. CDR3 DNA: TGTGCCAGTAGTATACGGCAGGGAGGCGATGAAAAACTGTTTTTT. The entire variable domain, with the rest obtained from reference TRBV19 and TRBJ1-4, is as follows: DGGITQSPKYLFRKEGQNVTLSCEQNLNHDAMYWYRQDPGQGLRLIYYSQIVNDFQKGDIAEGYSVSREKKESFPLTVTSAQKNPTAFYLCASSIRQGGDEKLFFGSGTQLSVL.

In the case of this clone: Additional DNA sequences in this sample encode the identical CDR3. J is TRBJ2-5 and V is TRBV20-1; no clear D. This CDR3 is 10 amino acids long. V was shortened by 6 bases and J by 5 bases, with 7 bases between the two germline ends. Germline CDR1 reads DFQATT; CDR2 reads SNEGSKA (reference sequence). CDR3 in amino acids: CSALGETQYF. CDR3 nucleotide sequence: TGCAGTGCCCTGGGGGAGACCCAGTACTTC.